This T cell receptor (beta chain) was sequenced during a study of blood T cell repertoires in COVID-19 (TCRdb year 2020). Concerning the study at large: The collaborator samples originated in the United States, Italy and Spain and spanned the acute and convalescent phases of COVID-19. The prospective study material was composed of cDNA or gDNA derived from T cells, B-cell-depleted T cells, or PBMCs. Subjects who had been exposed to COVID-19, were actively infected with it, or had recovered from it provided the deeply sampled blood TCRbeta repertoires that made up the dataset. The repertoires were released in a freely available public database intended as a resource for research on the immune response to SARS-CoV-2. Samples came from the ongoing ImmuneRACE study (first 160 participants) plus 1,254 subjects from 6 global collaborators. A de-identified subject ID, COVID-19 status, age in years and sex were almost always included in the sample metadata. Where available, HLA class I and class II types were obtained from metadata supplied by the sample provider rather than from assay-based typing. What the research found in general, with its limitations: The quantity of clinical and demographic metadata differed by source and by participant and was supplied without curation.

The collaborating institutions used their own protocols to collect whole blood in K2EDTA tubes. For TCRbeta analysis, collaborators shipped samples as frozen whole blood, isolated PBMCs, or DNA extracted from either of those sample types. V loses 5 bases at its end and J loses 7 bases; junction bases beyond the gene matches: 5. The CDR3 holds 15 amino acids from the cysteine to the phenylalanine. The entry retains the CDR3 DNA only, 45 bases that are in frame from base 1. CDR1 and CDR2 are read off the germline V gene (reference sequence) as SEHNR and FQNEAQ. TCRbeta CDR3 regions were amplified from genomic DNA using the immunoSEQ Assay, a bias-controlled multiplex PCR. The authors processed their data as follows. Within the assay, amplification of reference gene primers was used to estimate how many nucleated cells each sample contained. Sequence reads were collapsed and filtered to measure the absolute abundance of every unique TCRbeta CDR3 rearrangement. For each sample, productive Simpson clonality was calculated as the square root of Simpson's diversity index across productive rearrangements. What TCRdb holds here is the immuneACCESS table cut down to in-frame rearrangements. Part of the clones is not present; checked against another copy, under half of the missing clones reflect an unresolved V gene, and the others are unexplained. D and trimming come from the DNA, and the V and J calls and clone size come from that table. This sample lists about 130,000 clones; over 80% were detected once. The ten largest clones represent about 9.9% of the sample.

Comment on this clone: Its antigen is not yet known. Per-base quality was not reported, and no clone a single base away is much larger than it.

The chain joins TRBV7-9 to TRBJ2-1; TRBD2 lines up with 13 middle nucleotides. The sequencing sample was made of peripheral blood. The receptor was derived from a man aged 40-55 years with active or convalescent COVID-19. CDR3 reads: CASSQTSGGSNEQFF. DNA sequence: TGTGCCAGCAGCCAGACTAGCGGGGGGTCGAATGAGCAGTTCTTC.